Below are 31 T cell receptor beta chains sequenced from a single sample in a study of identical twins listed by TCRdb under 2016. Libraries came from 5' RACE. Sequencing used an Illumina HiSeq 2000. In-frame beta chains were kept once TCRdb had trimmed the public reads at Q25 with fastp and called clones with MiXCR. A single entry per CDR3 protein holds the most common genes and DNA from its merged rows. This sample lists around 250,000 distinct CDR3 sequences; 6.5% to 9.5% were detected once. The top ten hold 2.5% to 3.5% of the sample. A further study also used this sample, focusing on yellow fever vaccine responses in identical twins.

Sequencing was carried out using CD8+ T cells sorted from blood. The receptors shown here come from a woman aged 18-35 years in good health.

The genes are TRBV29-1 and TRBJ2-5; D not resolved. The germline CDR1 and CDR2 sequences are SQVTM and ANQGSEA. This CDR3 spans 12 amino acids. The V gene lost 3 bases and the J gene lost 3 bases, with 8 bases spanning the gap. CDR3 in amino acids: CSVEATEETQYF. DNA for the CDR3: TGCAGCGTTGAGGCGACGGAAGAGACCCAGTACTTC.

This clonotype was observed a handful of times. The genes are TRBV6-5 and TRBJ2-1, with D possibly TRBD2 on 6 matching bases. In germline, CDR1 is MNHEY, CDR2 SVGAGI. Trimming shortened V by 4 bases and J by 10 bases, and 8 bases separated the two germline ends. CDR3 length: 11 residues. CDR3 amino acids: CASSWGDEQFF. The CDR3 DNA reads TGTGCCAGCAGTTGGGGGGACGAGCAGTTCTTC.

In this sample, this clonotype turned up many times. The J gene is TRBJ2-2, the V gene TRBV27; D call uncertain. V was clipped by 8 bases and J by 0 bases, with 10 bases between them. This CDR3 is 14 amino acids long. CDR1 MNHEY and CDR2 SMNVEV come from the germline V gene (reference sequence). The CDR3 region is CASSTDANTGELFF. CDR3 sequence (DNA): TGTGCCAGCTCGACGGATGCGAACACCGGGGAGCTGTTTTTT.

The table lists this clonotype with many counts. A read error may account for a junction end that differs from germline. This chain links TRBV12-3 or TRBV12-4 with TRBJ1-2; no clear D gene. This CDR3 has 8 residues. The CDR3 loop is CASSLRDF. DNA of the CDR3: TGTGCCAGCAGTTTGAGGGACTTC.

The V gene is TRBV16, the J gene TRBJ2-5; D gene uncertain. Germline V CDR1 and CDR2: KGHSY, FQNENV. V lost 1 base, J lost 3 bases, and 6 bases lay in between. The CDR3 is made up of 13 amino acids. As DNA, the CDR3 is TGTGCCAGCAGCCAATTCCCGGAAGAGACCCAGTACTTC. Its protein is CASSQFPEETQYF.

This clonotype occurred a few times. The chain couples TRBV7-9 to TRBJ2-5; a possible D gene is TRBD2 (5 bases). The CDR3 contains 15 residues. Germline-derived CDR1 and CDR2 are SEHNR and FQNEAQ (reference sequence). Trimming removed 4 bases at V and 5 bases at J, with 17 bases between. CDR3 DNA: TGTGCCAGCAGCTCCTCGGAGTGGTCGGGGGAGACCCAGTACTTC. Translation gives CASSSSEWSGETQYF.

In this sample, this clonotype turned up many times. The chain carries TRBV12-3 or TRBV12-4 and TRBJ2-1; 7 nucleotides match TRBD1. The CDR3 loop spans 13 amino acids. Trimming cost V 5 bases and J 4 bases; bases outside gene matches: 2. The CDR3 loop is CASSPTGYNEQFF. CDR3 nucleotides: TGTGCCAGCAGTCCGACAGGGTACAATGAGCAGTTCTTC.

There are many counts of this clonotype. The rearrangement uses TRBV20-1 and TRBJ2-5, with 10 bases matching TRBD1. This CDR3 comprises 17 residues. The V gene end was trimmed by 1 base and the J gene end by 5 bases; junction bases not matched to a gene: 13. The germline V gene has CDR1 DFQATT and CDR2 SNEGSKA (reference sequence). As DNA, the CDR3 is TGCAGTGCTAGAGGGGTCAATCCGGGACAGGGGATCGAGACCCAGTACTTC. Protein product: CSARGVNPGQGIETQYF.

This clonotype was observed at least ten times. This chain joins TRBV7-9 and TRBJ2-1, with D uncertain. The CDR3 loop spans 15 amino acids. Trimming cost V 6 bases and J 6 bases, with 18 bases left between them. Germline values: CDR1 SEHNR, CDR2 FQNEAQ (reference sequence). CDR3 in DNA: TGTGCCAGCAGTCCCCCTGGCTCCAGCTCCAATGAGCAGTTCTTC. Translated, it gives CASSPPGSSSNEQFF.

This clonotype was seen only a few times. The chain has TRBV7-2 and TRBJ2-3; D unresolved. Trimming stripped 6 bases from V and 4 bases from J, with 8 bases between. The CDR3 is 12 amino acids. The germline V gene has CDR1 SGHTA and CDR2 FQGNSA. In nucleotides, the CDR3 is TGTGCCAGCAGAGAATACGCAGATACGCAGTATTTT. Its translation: CASREYADTQYF.

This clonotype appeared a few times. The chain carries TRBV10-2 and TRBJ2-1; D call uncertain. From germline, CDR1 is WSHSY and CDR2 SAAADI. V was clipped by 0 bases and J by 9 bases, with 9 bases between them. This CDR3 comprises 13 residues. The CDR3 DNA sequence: TGCGCCAGCAGTGAGTCGGCTTTGGGTGAGCAGTTCTTC. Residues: CASSESALGEQFF.

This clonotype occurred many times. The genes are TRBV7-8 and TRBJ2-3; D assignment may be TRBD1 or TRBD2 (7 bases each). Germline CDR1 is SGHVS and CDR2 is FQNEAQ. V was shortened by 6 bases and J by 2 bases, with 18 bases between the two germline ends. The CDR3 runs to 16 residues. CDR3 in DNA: TGTGCCAGCAGGAGGAGGGAGGGGGCCCTCACAGATACGCAGTATTTT. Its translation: CASRRREGALTDTQYF.

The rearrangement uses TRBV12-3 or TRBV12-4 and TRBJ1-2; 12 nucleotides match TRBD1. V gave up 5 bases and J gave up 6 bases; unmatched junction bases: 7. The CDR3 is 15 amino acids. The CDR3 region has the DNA TGTGCCAGCAGTAGTTGGGACAGGGGGCAAGATGGCTACACCTTC. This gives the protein CASSSWDRGQDGYTF.

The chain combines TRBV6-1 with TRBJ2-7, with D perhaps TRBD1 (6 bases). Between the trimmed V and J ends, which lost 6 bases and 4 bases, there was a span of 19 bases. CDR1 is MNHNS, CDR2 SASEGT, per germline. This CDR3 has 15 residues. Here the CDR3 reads CASSPGQGLVYEQYF. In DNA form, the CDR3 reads TGTGCCAGCAGCCCCGGGCAGGGGCTAGTTTACGAGCAGTACTTC.

The CDR3 nucleotides read TGTGCCAGCAGTTTGGAACTAGCGTTAAATGAGCAGTTCTTC. It codes for CASSLELALNEQFF. The V and J genes are TRBV27 and TRBJ2-1; TRBD2 matches at 7 bases. The germline CDR1 and CDR2 sequences are MNHEY and SMNVEV (reference sequence). V was pared by 3 bases and J by 7 bases, with 6 bases of the junction left unmatched. This CDR3 contains 14 residues.

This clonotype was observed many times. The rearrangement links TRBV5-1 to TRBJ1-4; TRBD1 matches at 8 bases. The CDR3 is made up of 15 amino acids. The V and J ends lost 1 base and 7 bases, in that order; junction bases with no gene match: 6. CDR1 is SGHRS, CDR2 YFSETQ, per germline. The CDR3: CASSLWTGSFEKLFF. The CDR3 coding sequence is TGCGCCAGCAGCTTGTGGACAGGGAGTTTTGAAAAACTGTTTTTT.

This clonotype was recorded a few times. The CDR3 DNA follows: TGTGCCAGCAGCCCCGGGACCTACTACAATGAGCAGTTCTTC. Translation: CASSPGTYYNEQFF. This sequence joins TRBV27 and TRBJ2-1; the D call may be TRBD1 or TRBD2 (5 bases each). V was trimmed by 6 bases and J by 3 bases, leaving 12 bases between them. The CDR3 has 14 amino acids. Germline values: CDR1 MNHEY, CDR2 SMNVEV (reference sequence).

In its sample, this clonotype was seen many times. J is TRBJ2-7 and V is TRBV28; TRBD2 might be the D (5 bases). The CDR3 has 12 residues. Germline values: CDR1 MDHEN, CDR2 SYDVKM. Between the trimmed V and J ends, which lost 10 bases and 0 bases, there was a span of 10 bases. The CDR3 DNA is TGTGCCACCTCCGGGGTCTCCTACGAGCAGTACTTC. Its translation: CATSGVSYEQYF.

CDR3 sequence: CASSSLAARGRYEQYF. CDR3 sequence (DNA): TGTGCCAGCAGTTCCCTGGCGGCCAGGGGCCGCTACGAGCAGTACTTC. The rearrangement links TRBV27 to TRBJ2-7, with D maybe TRBD1 (6 bases). CDR1 is MNHEY, CDR2 SMNVEV, per germline (reference sequence). This CDR3 has 16 amino acids. V shed 4 bases and J shed 3 bases, with 19 bases lying between them.

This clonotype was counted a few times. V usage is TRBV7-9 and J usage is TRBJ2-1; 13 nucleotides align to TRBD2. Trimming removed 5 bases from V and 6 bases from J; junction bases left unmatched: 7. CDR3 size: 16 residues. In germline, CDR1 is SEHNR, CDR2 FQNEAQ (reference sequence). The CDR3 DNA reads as TGTGCCAGCAGCCCTCAACTAGCGGGAGGGTCCAATGAGCAGTTCTTC. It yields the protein CASSPQLAGGSNEQFF. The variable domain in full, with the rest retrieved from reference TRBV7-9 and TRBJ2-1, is DTGVSQNPRHKITKRGQNVTFRCDPISEHNRLYWYRQTLGQGPEFLTYFQNEAQLEKSRLLSDRFSAERPKGSFSTLEIQRTEQGDSAMYLCASSPQLAGGSNEQFFGPGTRLTVL.

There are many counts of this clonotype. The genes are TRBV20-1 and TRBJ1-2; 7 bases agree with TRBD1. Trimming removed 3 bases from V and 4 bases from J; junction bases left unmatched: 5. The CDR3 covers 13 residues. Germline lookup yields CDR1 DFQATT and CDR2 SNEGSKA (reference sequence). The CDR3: CSASEGTAYGYTF. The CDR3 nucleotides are TGCAGTGCTAGTGAGGGGACAGCCTATGGCTACACCTTC.

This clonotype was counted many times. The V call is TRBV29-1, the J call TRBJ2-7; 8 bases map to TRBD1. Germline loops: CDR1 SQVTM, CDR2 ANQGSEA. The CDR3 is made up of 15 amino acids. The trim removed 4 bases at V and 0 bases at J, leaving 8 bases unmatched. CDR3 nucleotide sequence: TGCAGCGTTGTAGTCCGGGACAGGAGCTCCTACGAGCAGTACTTC. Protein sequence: CSVVVRDRSSYEQYF.

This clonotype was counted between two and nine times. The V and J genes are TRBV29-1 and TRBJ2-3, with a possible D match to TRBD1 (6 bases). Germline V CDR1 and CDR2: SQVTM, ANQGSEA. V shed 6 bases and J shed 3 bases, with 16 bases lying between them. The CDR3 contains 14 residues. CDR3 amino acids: CSVRVAGATDTQYF. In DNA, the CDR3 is TGCAGCGTCCGGGTGGCAGGGGCAACAGATACGCAGTATTTT.

The CDR3 here is CASSLRGGQGFSDEQFF. The CDR3 coding sequence is TGTGCCAGCAGCTTGAGAGGGGGACAGGGGTTTAGCGATGAGCAGTTCTTC. The V gene is TRBV11-3, the J gene TRBJ2-1; 10 bases match TRBD1. V gave up 3 bases and J gave up 8 bases; unmatched junction bases: 13. This CDR3 is built from 17 residues. Germline V gives CDR1 SGHNT, CDR2 YENEEA.

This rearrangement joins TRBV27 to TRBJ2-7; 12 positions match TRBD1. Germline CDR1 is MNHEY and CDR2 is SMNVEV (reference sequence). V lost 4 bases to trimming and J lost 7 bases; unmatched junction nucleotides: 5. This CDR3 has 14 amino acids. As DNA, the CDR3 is TGTGCCAGCAGTTGGGGGACAGGGGGCTGGGAGCAGTACTTC. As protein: CASSWGTGGWEQYF.

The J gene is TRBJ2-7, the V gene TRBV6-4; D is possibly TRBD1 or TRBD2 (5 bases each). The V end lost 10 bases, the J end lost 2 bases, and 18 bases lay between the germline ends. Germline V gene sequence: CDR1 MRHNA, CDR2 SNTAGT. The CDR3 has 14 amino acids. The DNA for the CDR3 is TGTGCCAACCCCGGGACCGGTGGGACCTACGAGCAGTACTTC. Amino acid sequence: CANPGTGGTYEQYF.

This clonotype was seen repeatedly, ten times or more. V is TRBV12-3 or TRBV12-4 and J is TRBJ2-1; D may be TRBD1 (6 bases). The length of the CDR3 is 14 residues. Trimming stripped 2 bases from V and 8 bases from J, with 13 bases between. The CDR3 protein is CASSLRLGGDEQFF. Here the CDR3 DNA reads TGTGCCAGCAGTTTAAGGTTAGGGGGAGATGAGCAGTTCTTC.

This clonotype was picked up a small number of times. CDR3 in DNA: TGTGCCACTGGGGACAGTATGAACACTGAAGCTTTCTTT. This translates into CATGDSMNTEAFF. The genes are TRBV11-2 and TRBJ1-1; 7 bases agree with TRBD1. J gave up 0 bases and V 10 bases, and 5 bases lay outside the gene matches. The germline CDR1 and CDR2 sequences are SGHAT and FQNNGV. CDR3 length: 13 residues.

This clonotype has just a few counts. The CDR3 here is CAISESTERGTYEQYF. CDR3 nucleotide sequence: TGTGCCATCAGTGAATCGACGGAGAGGGGGACCTACGAGCAGTACTTC. The gene calls are TRBV10-3 and TRBJ2-7; possible D gene TRBD1, 6 bases. V was clipped by 3 bases and J by 2 bases, with 17 bases between them. Looked up from germline, CDR1 is ENHRY and CDR2 is SYGVKD. The CDR3 is made up of 16 amino acids.

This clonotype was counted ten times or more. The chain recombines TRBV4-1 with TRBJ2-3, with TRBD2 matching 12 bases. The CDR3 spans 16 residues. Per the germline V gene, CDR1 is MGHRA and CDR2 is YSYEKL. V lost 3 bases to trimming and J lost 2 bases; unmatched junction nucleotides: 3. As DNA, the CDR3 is TGCGCCAGCAGCCAGAGGACTAGCGGGAACACAGATACGCAGTATTTT. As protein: CASSQRTSGNTDTQYF.

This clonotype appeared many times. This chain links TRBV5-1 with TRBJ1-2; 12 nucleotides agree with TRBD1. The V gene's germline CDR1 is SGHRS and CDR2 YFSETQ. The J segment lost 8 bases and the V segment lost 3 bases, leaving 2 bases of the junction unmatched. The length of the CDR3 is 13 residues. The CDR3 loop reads CASSWDRGLGYTF. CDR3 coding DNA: TGCGCCAGCAGCTGGGACAGGGGGCTCGGCTACACCTTC.